The 13 T cell receptor beta chains below were found in one sample sequenced in a study of shared clonotypes between healthy human individuals. Assay used: immunoSEQ multiplex PCR; TCRdb lists only in-frame clones, some missing. This sample carries roughly 2.4 million clones, roughly 95% of them seen once, and the ten largest clones take 0.13%. The sample was naive CD4+ T cells sorted from blood. Regarding subset: CD45RA+ positively selected. The receptors originated from a man younger than 35 in good health.

This sequence joins TRBV30 and TRBJ2-2; TRBD2 is a possible D gene (6 bases). Germline values: CDR1 GTSNPN, CDR2 SVGIG (reference sequence). The CDR3 is 15 amino acids. Trimming took off 2 bases at V and 2 bases at J, with 12 bases between the two ends. Written as DNA, the CDR3 is TGTGCCTGGAGTCGGGAGTTGGGAAACACCGGGGAGCTGTTTTTT. Protein: CAWSRELGNTGELFF.

On this clone itself: Other DNA sequences of this sample code for an identical CDR3. The chain carries TRBV6-5 and TRBJ2-3; D remains ambiguous. V was shortened by 0 bases and J by 2 bases, with 9 bases between the two germline ends. Germline V gene data show CDR1 as MNHEY and CDR2 as SVGAGI. This CDR3 spans 15 amino acids. CDR3 amino acids: CASSYSKGLTDTQYF. DNA for the CDR3: TGTGCCAGCAGTTACTCGAAGGGCCTCACAGATACGCAGTATTTT.

This clone was counted once. The CDR3 sequence is CASSDRTPTDGYTF. DNA for the CDR3: TGTGCCAGCAGTGACCGTACGCCGACAGATGGCTACACCTTC. The chain uses TRBV6-1 and TRBJ1-2; D may be TRBD1 (5 bases). There are 14 residues in the CDR3. V was shortened by 3 bases and J by 6 bases, with 14 bases between the two germline ends. Germline V CDR1 and CDR2: MNHNS, SASEGT.

This clone turned up a few times. V is TRBV11-2 and J is TRBJ2-1; 13 bases agree with TRBD2. This CDR3 region has 15 residues. CDR1 is SGHAT, CDR2 FQNNGV, per germline. Trimming at V came to 5 bases and at J to 7 bases, leaving 5 bases not matched to a gene. The DNA of the CDR3 is TGTGCCAGCAGCCTGGGACTAGCGGGAAATAATGAGCAGTTCTTC. Translation: CASSLGLAGNNEQFF. Drawing the rest from reference TRBV11-2 and TRBJ2-1, the complete variable domain is EAGVAQSPRYKIIEKRQSVAFWCNPISGHATLYWYQQILGQGPKLLIQFQNNGVVDDSQLPKDRFSAERLKGVDSTLKIQPAKLEDSAVYLCASSLGLAGNNEQFFGPGTRLTVL.

The J gene is TRBJ2-1, the V gene TRBV2; 9 bases map to TRBD2. This CDR3 contains 14 residues. Germline-derived CDR1 and CDR2 are SNHLY and FYNNEI. V was clipped by 8 bases and J by 3 bases; unmatched bases: 5. The CDR3 sequence is CASLQAGGYNEQFF. For the CDR3, the DNA is TGTGCCAGCCTTCAAGCGGGGGGCTACAATGAGCAGTTCTTC.

The chain is built from TRBV4-2 and TRBJ2-7; D is undetermined. In germline, CDR1 is LGHNA, CDR2 YNFKEQ. Trimming pared 4 bases from V and 7 bases from J, leaving 17 bases between. The CDR3 is 14 residues long. The CDR3, as DNA: TGTGCCAGCAGCCTCGGTGGGCTTTCTCGAGAGCAGTACTTC. The encoded protein is CASSLGGLSREQYF.

V usage is TRBV4-1 and J usage is TRBJ1-1; a weak D match, TRBD1 (5 bases). CDR1 MGHRA and CDR2 YSYEKL come from the germline V gene. CDR3 length: 14 amino acids. The V gene lost 4 bases and the J gene lost 7 bases, with 16 bases spanning the gap. The chain's CDR3 is CASSPVQDLGEAFF. The DNA for the CDR3 is TGCGCCAGCAGCCCAGTACAGGATCTCGGTGAAGCTTTCTTT.

The chain joins TRBV4-3 to TRBJ2-7; D ambiguous. V lost 0 bases and J 6 bases, leaving 12 bases between the germline ends. CDR3 size: 14 residues. Germline V gene lookup returns CDR1 LGHNA and CDR2 YSLEER. The CDR3 coding sequence is TGCGCCAGCAGCCAAGATTGGGCCGGGCGCGAGCAGTACTTC. It yields the protein CASSQDWAGREQYF.

The chain couples TRBV30 to TRBJ1-1; TRBD1 matches at 7 bases. J was trimmed by 1 base and V by 5 bases; bases with no gene match: 10. CDR3 length: 15 amino acids. CDR1 is GTSNPN, CDR2 SVGIG, per germline (reference sequence). The CDR3 coding sequence is TGTGCCTGGGGTGGGACAGCCCTCCAGAACACTGAAGCTTTCTTT. Protein sequence: CAWGGTALQNTEAFF.

In DNA form, the CDR3 reads TGTGCCAGCAGTCACGGGGATCAAGAGACCCAGTACTTC. It yields the protein CASSHGDQETQYF. The genes are TRBV6-5 and TRBJ2-5; perhaps TRBD2 as D (5 bases). CDR3 size: 13 residues. V was shortened by 5 bases and J by 2 bases, with 9 bases between the two germline ends. Germline V gene data show CDR1 as MNHEY and CDR2 as SVGAGI.

J is TRBJ2-5 and V is TRBV11-2; a weak D match, TRBD1 (5 bases). The V gene's germline CDR1 is SGHAT and CDR2 FQNNGV. The V and J ends lost 10 bases and 5 bases respectively, with 23 bases between them. The CDR3 is made up of 15 amino acids. Here the CDR3 reads CATSLMGRSDETQYF. The DNA for the CDR3 is TGTGCCACCTCCCTGATGGGGCGGTCGGATGAGACCCAGTACTTC. The variable domain in full, completed from reference TRBV11-2 and TRBJ2-5, reads EAGVAQSPRYKIIEKRQSVAFWCNPISGHATLYWYQQILGQGPKLLIQFQNNGVVDDSQLPKDRFSAERLKGVDSTLKIQPAKLEDSAVYLCATSLMGRSDETQYFGPGTRLLVL.

This chain links TRBV5-4 with TRBJ2-7, with D possibly matching TRBD2 (6 bases). CDR3 length: 17 residues. Looked up from germline, CDR1 is SGHNT and CDR2 is YYREEE (reference sequence). The V and J ends lost 0 bases and 1 base respectively, with 17 bases between them. CDR3 region: CASSLGASGRDSYEQYF. CDR3 bases: TGTGCCAGCAGCTTGGGAGCTTCCGGGAGAGATTCCTACGAGCAGTACTTC.

The CDR3 loop is CASGLKTGASNTGELFF. In nucleotides, the CDR3 is TGCGCCAGCGGACTCAAGACAGGGGCTTCGAACACCGGGGAGCTGTTTTTT. This sequence joins TRBV5-1 and TRBJ2-2; 8 nucleotides agree with TRBD1. Germline V gene lookup returns CDR1 SGHRS and CDR2 YFSETQ. Trimming removed 7 bases from V and 0 bases from J; junction bases left unmatched: 11. This CDR3 comprises 17 residues.